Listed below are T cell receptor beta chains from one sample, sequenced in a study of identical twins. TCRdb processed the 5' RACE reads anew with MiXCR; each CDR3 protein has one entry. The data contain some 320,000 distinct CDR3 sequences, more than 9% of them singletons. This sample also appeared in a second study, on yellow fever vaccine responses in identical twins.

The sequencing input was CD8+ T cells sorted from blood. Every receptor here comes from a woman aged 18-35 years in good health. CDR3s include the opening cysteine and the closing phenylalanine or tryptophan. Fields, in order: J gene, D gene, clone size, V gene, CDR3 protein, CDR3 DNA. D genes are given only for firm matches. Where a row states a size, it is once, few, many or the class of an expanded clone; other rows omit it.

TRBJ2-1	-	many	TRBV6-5	CASSYGGNNEQFF	TGTGCCAGCAGTTATGGGGGGAACAATGAGCAGTTCTTC
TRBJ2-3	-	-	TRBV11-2	CASSPPTASTDTQYF	TGTGCCAGCAGCCCACCGACAGCTAGCACAGATACGCAGTATTTT
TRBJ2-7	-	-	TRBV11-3	CASSTKWGDEQYF	TGTGCCAGCAGCACGAAGTGGGGGGACGAGCAGTACTTC
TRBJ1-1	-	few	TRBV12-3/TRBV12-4	CASSTQLSTEAFF	TGTGCCAGCAGTACACAGCTGAGTACTGAAGCTTTCTTT
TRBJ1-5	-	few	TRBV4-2	CASSQEPRVGNQPQHF	TGTGCCAGCAGCCAAGAGCCCAGGGTGGGCAATCAGCCCCAGCATTTT
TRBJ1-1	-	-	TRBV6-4	CASSPWGAEATEAFF	TGTGCCAGCAGTCCGTGGGGCGCGGAGGCCACTGAAGCTTTCTTT
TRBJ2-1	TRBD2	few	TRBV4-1	CASSRLTTSGQGEQFF	TGCGCCAGCAGCCGTCTAACGACTAGCGGGCAGGGTGAGCAGTTCTTC
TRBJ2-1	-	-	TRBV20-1	CSARDKGLSSYNEQFF	TGCAGTGCTAGAGATAAGGGGCTGAGCTCCTACAATGAGCAGTTCTTC
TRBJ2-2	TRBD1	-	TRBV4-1	CASSYRTGNTGELFF	TGCGCCAGCAGCTACAGGACAGGCAACACCGGGGAGCTGTTTTTT
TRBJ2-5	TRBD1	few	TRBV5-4	CASSSTGDQTQYF	TGTGCCAGCAGCTCAACAGGGGACCAGACCCAGTACTTC
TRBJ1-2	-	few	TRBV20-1	CSAPDNGEYGYTF	TGCAGTGCCCCGGACAACGGGGAGTATGGCTACACCTTC
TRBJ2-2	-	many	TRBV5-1	CASSLPTTGELFF	TGCGCCAGCAGCTTGCCCACGACCGGGGAGCTGTTTTTT
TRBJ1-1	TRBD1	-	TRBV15	CATIDRDGQMGEAFF	TGTGCCACCATAGACAGGGACGGGCAGATGGGTGAAGCTTTCTTT
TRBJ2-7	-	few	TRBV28	CASSLAPPARIRVQYF	TGTGCCAGCAGTCTTGCCCCCCCGGCTCGGATCCGCGTGCAGTACTTC
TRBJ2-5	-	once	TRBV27	CASSSLTREETQYF	TGTGCCAGCAGTTCCTTAACGCGGGAAGAGACCCAGTACTTC
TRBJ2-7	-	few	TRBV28	CASSFRLGGGSSSYEQYF	TGTGCCAGCAGTTTCCGGCTCGGGGGCGGGAGCTCCTCCTACGAGCAGTACTTC
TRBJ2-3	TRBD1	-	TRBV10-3	CAISERALGQGTTDTQYF	TGTGCCATCAGTGAACGTGCCCTTGGACAGGGTACCACAGATACGCAGTATTTT
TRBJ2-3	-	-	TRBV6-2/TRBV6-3	CASSKLGGTDTQYF	TGTGCCAGCAGTAAACTAGGGGGGACAGATACGCAGTATTTT
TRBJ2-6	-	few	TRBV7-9	CASSPEGVSGANVLTF	TGTGCCAGCAGCCCAGAGGGGGTCTCCGGGGCCAACGTCCTGACTTTC
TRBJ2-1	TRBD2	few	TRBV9	CASTTSGSTNNEQFF	TGTGCCAGCACCACGAGCGGGAGTACCAACAATGAGCAGTTCTTC
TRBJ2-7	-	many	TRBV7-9	CASSLATPEQYF	TGTGCCAGCAGCTTAGCGACGCCAGAGCAGTACTTC
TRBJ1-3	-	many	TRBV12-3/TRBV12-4	CASSFHPDSFGNTIYF	TGTGCCAGCAGCTTTCACCCTGATTCCTTTGGAAACACCATATATTTT
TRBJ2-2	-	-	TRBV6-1	CASSPTGQGTGELFF	TGTGCCAGCAGTCCCACGGGCCAGGGCACCGGGGAGCTGTTTTTT
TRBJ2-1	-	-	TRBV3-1	CASSQEVSIGWEPHNEQFF	TGTGCCAGCAGCCAAGAAGTATCTATTGGTTGGGAACCCCACAATGAGCAGTTCTTC
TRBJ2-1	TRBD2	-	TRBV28	CASSLAGGAFEQFF	TGTGCCAGCAGTTTAGCGGGAGGGGCTTTTGAGCAGTTCTTC
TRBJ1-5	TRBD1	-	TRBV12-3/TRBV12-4	CASSLGTGGWPQHF	TGTGCCAGCAGTCTGGGGACAGGGGGCTGGCCCCAGCATTTT
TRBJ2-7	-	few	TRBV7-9	CVLGSYEQYF	TGTGTACTGGGGAGTTACGAGCAGTACTTC
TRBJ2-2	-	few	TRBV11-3	CASSLSQENTGELFF	TGTGCCAGCAGCTTATCACAGGAGAACACCGGGGAGCTGTTTTTT
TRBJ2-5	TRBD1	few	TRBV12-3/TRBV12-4	CASSNQGATQETQYF	TGTGCCAGCAGTAACCAGGGGGCGACGCAAGAGACCCAGTACTTC
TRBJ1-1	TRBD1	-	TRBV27	CASSFQGADSPLF	TGTGCCAGCAGTTTCCAGGGGGCGGATAGCCCACTCTTT
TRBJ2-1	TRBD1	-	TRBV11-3	CASSAYGTGVFNEQFF	TGTGCCAGCAGCGCGTACGGGACAGGGGTTTTCAATGAGCAGTTCTTC
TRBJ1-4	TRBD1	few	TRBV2	CAGRGTREKLFF	TGTGCTGGCAGGGGGACCCGGGAAAAACTGTTTTTT
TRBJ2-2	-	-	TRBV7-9	CASSLVVSAGELFF	TGTGCCAGCAGCTTAGTAGTATCGGCCGGGGAGCTGTTTTTT
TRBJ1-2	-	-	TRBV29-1	CSVEDSRVAGYTF	TGCAGCGTTGAAGACTCAAGGGTTGCTGGCTACACCTTC
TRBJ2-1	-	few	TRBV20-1	CSARGGYEQFF	TGCAGTGCTAGAGGGGGGTATGAGCAGTTCTTC
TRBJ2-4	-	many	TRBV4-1	CASSSLGQGKNIQYF	TGCGCCAGCAGCTCTCTGGGGCAAGGGAAAAACATTCAGTACTTC
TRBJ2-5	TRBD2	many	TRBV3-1	CASSSVLGLAGQETQYF	TGTGCCAGCAGCAGCGTTCTAGGACTAGCGGGACAAGAGACCCAGTACTTC
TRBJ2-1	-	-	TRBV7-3	CASSSGDGSEVEQFF	TGTGCCAGCAGCTCCGGAGACGGCTCCGAGGTCGAGCAGTTCTTC
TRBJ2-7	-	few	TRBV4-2	CASSQERDPIYEQYF	TGTGCCAGCAGCCAAGAACGGGACCCGATCTACGAGCAGTACTTC
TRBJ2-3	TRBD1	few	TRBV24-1	CATNPTGARDTQYF	TGTGCCACCAACCCGACAGGGGCGAGGGATACGCAGTATTTT
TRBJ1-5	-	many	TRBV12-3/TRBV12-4	CASRPGDQPQHF	TGTGCCAGCAGGCCAGGGGATCAGCCCCAGCATTTT
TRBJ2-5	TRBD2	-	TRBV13	CASSLSAGGRGETQYF	TGTGCCAGCAGCTTATCAGCGGGGGGCCGAGGAGAGACCCAGTACTTC
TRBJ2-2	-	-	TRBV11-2	CASSFPEGQKSTGELFF	TGTGCCAGCAGCTTCCCGGAAGGGCAGAAAAGCACCGGGGAGCTGTTTTTT
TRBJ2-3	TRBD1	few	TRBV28	CAARGGQGYHTQYF	TGTGCCGCTCGCGGGGGACAGGGGTACCATACGCAGTATTTT
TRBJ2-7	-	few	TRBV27	CASSLGQALYEQYF	TGTGCCAGCAGTTTAGGTCAGGCCCTCTACGAGCAGTACTTC
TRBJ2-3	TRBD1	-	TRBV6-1	CASRGTGTFGDTQYF	TGTGCCAGCAGGGGGACAGGGACATTTGGGGATACGCAGTATTTT
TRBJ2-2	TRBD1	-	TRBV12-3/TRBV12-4	CASSLTGGYGELFF	TGTGCCAGCAGTTTAACAGGGGGCTACGGGGAGCTGTTTTTT
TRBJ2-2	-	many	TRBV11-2	CASTHWTDPIAGELFF	TGTGCCAGCACCCACTGGACAGACCCCATCGCTGGGGAGCTGTTTTTT
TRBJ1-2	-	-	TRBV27	CASSLLGSDGYTF	TGTGCCAGCAGTTTATTGGGGTCTGATGGCTACACCTTC
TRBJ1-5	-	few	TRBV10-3	CAISESYRGNSNQPQHF	TGTGCCATCAGTGAGTCTTACCGGGGCAATAGCAATCAGCCCCAGCATTTT
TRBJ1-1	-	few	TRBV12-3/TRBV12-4	CASTSGMHTEAFF	TGTGCCAGCACTTCGGGAATGCACACTGAAGCTTTCTTT
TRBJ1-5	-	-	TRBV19	CASTTGNQPQHF	TGTGCCAGTACCACCGGCAATCAGCCCCAGCATTTT
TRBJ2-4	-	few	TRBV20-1	CSARLPSGAKNIQYF	TGCAGTGCTCGCCTACCTTCGGGGGCCAAAAACATTCAGTACTTC
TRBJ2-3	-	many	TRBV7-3	CASSPTGSTTDTQYF	TGTGCCAGCAGCCCTACAGGGTCTACCACAGATACGCAGTATTTT
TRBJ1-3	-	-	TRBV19	CASSYGPSGNTIYF	TGTGCCAGTAGTTACGGACCGTCTGGAAACACCATATATTTT